This is a list of T cell receptor beta chains from one sample in a study of T cell responses to AZD1222 COVID-19 vaccine. The assay was immunoSEQ multiplex PCR, and TCRdb's table has in-frame clones only and misses some. This table has approximately 170,000 clones, around 90% appearing once. Here the sequenced sample was peripheral blood, taken 28 days after the second AZD1222 dose. These TCRs come from an adult who received the AZD1222 COVID-19 vaccine. The CDR3 runs from the conserved cysteine through the conserved F or W. The D gene is left open where the match is weak. Rows may omit the clone size; those that give it use once, few, many or a size class.

size | J | V | D | CDR3 | DNA
once | TRBJ2-3 | TRBV27 | - | CASSSRLASADTQYF | TGTGCCAGCAGTTCCCGGCTAGCAAGCGCCGATACGCAGTATTTT
- | TRBJ2-3 | TRBV5-5 | - | CASSLAYQVDTQYF | TGTGCCAGCAGCTTGGCCTATCAGGTGGATACGCAGTATTTT
- | TRBJ1-2 | TRBV18 | - | CASSPAREADGYTF | TGTGCCAGCTCACCAGCAAGGGAGGCGGATGGCTACACCTTC
- | TRBJ2-1 | TRBV5-4 | - | CASSFMSGNEQFF | TGTGCCAGCAGCTTCATGTCGGGTAATGAGCAGTTCTTC
few | TRBJ1-2 | TRBV27 | TRBD1 | CASSSRTGGGYTF | TGTGCCAGCAGTTCCCGGACAGGGGGTGGCTACACCTTC
once | TRBJ2-2 | TRBV15 | - | CATSRGGGRTNTGELFF | TGTGCCACCAGCAGAGGAGGCGGAAGGACGAACACCGGGGAGCTGTTTTTT
few | TRBJ1-2 | TRBV2 | - | CASSLGEPSVGGYTF | TGTGCCAGCAGTTTGGGAGAACCGTCTGTCGGGGGCTACACCTTC
- | TRBJ1-2 | TRBV4-1 | - | CASSQDTGLYGYTF | TGCGCCAGCAGCCAAGATACGGGTTTATATGGCTACACCTTC
- | TRBJ2-1 | TRBV4-1 | - | CASSQVGRTVYNEQFF | TGCGCCAGCAGCCAAGTAGGCAGGACCGTTTACAATGAGCAGTTCTTC
few | TRBJ1-1 | TRBV7-2 | - | CASSPDLATEAFF | TGTGCCAGCAGCCCCGACCTGGCCACTGAAGCTTTCTTT